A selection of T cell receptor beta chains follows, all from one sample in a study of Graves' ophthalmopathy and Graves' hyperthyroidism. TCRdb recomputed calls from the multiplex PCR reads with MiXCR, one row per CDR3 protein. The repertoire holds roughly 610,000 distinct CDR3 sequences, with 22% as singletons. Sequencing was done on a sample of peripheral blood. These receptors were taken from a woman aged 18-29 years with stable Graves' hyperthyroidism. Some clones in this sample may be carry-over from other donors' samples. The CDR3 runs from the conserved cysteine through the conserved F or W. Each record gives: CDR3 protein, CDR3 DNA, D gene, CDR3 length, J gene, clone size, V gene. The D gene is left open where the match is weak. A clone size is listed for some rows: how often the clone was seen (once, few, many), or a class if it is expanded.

CALQRGEDTGELFF | TGTGCCTTACAACGAGGGGAGGACACCGGGGAGCTGTTTTTT | . | 14 | TRBJ2-2 | many | TRBV30
CASSPQGAMNTEAFF | TGTGCCAGCAGCCCCCAGGGGGCGATGAACACTGAAGCTTTCTTT | TRBD1 | 15 | TRBJ1-1 | few | TRBV3-1
CASSSRDLEEYGYTF | TGTGCCAGCAGTTCCCGGGACCTGGAAGAGTATGGCTACACCTTC | . | 15 | TRBJ1-2 | many | TRBV28
CASSPDWPAYEQYF | TGTGCCAGCAGCCCCGACTGGCCGGCCTACGAGCAGTACTTC | . | 14 | TRBJ2-7 | many | TRBV12-3/TRBV12-4
CASSAPGVLDTGELFF | TGTGCCAGCAGCGCCCCGGGGGTGTTAGACACCGGGGAGCTGTTTTTT | . | 16 | TRBJ2-2 | . | TRBV13
CASSLGFTDTQYF | TGTGCCAGCAGCTTAGGGTTTACAGATACGCAGTATTTT | . | 13 | TRBJ2-3 | . | TRBV7-9
CASSLAGMTGTQYF | TGTGCCAGCAGTCTAGCGGGGATGACCGGAACCCAGTACTTC | TRBD2 | 14 | TRBJ2-5 | . | TRBV28
CASSHLLAKNIQYF | TGTGCCAGCAGTCATCTACTAGCCAAAAACATTCAGTACTTC | . | 14 | TRBJ2-4 | many | TRBV6-1
CASSQNGVSYEQYF | TGTGCCAGCAGCCAAAATGGAGTTTCCTACGAGCAGTACTTC | . | 14 | TRBJ2-7 | . | TRBV14
CASSQAGTSAFF | TGTGCCAGCAGCCAAGCAGGGACCTCGGCTTTCTTT | . | 12 | TRBJ1-1 | few | TRBV3-1
CAWSAQGQQYF | TGTGCCTGGAGTGCTCAGGGACAGCAGTACTTC | . | 11 | TRBJ2-7 | many | TRBV30
CASSLSRGQDTEAFF | TGTGCCAGCAGTTTATCCAGGGGGCAGGACACTGAAGCTTTCTTT | TRBD1 | 15 | TRBJ1-1 | . | TRBV28
CASSEVPHEQYF | TGTGCCAGCAGTGAAGTTCCCCACGAGCAGTACTTC | . | 12 | TRBJ2-7 | . | TRBV6-1
CASGLYASGRVANTGELFF | TGTGCCAGCGGGCTTTACGCTAGCGGGAGGGTAGCGAACACCGGGGAGCTGTTTTTT | TRBD2 | 19 | TRBJ2-2 | many | TRBV7-2
CASSEDRIRLEQYF | TGTGCCAGCAGTGAAGACAGGATTAGATTGGAGCAGTACTTC | . | 14 | TRBJ2-7 | many | TRBV6-1
CASSLLGSSYNSPLHF | TGTGCCAGCAGTTTATTGGGGAGCTCCTATAATTCACCCCTCCACTTT | . | 16 | TRBJ1-6 | many | TRBV28
CASRSGSQETQYF | TGTGCCAGTAGATCGGGCAGCCAAGAGACCCAGTACTTC | . | 13 | TRBJ2-5 | many | TRBV19
CATRRDSNQPQHF | TGTGCCACCCGTCGGGACTCTAATCAGCCCCAGCATTTT | . | 13 | TRBJ1-5 | many | TRBV2
CASSLHPIRGPIEPEAFF | TGTGCCAGCAGTTTACATCCGATCAGGGGGCCTATCGAGCCTGAAGCTTTCTTT | TRBD1 | 18 | TRBJ1-1 | many | TRBV28
CASSEWPGNTIYF | TGTGCCAGCAGTGAATGGCCTGGAAACACCATATATTTT | . | 13 | TRBJ1-3 | many | TRBV6-1
CASSLGQDRGRNQPQHF | TGTGCCAGCAGTTTAGGCCAGGACAGGGGGCGGAATCAGCCCCAGCATTTT | TRBD1 | 17 | TRBJ1-5 | many | TRBV12-3/TRBV12-4
CASSSSTVNYGYTF | . | . | 14 | TRBJ1-2 | few | TRBV6-5
CSVKGWFHSNTEAFF | TGCAGCGTCAAAGGGTGGTTTCACTCGAACACTGAAGCTTTCTTT | . | 15 | TRBJ1-1 | many | TRBV29-1